This T cell receptor beta chain was obtained from a study of regulatory T cells in long-lasting Graves disease. Study-level background: Persistent Graves' disease required over 5 years of antithyroid drugs and positive TSH receptor antibodies.

CDR1 and CDR2 from the germline V gene are SEHNR and FQNEAQ (reference sequence). Trimming pared 5 bases from V and 3 bases from J, leaving 14 bases between. The CDR3 covers 14 residues. Building the TCR beta libraries relied on iRepertoire HTBI primers, and CDR3 regions underwent Arm-PCR. In the source study's methods: The study identified around 62 TRBV and 14 to 15 TRBJ segments across samples. MiXCR, applied by TCRdb to the multiplex PCR reads, yields one record per CDR3 protein. What appears here as the V and J calls and clone size reflects TCRdb's work, not the paper's. The table includes some 370,000 distinct CDR3 sequences, less than 25% detected once. Findings and limits, study-wide: Under persistent disease, TRBV28, TRBJ1-2 and TRBJ2-5 were used preferentially.

As concerns this clonotype: Its antigen remains unknown.

Indicated time point: persistent/refractory GD, antithyroid drugs over 5 years with positive TRAb. From RNA extracted from PBMCs, the TCR library was made. Enrollment of patients was through an endocrinology department in Xi'an, China. This material consisted of peripheral blood mononuclear cells (PBMCs), taken when the disease was refractory, from a patient treated with antithyroid drugs. The receptor was derived from a female donor with Graves disease. The genes are TRBV7-9 and TRBJ2-7; the D gene is possibly TRBD2 (6 bases). The CDR3 DNA follows: TGTGCCAGCAGCCTAACGACTAGGGTCTACGAGCAGTACTTC. Its translation: CASSLTTRVYEQYF.